This T cell receptor beta chain derives from a study of blood T cells in healthy people across ages. Germline CDR1 is MNHEY and CDR2 is SVGAGI. The ends lost 2 bases at V and 3 bases at J; junction bases unmatched: 4. This CDR3 has 15 residues. Notes on the study in general: Long-lived donors carried more naive CD4+ cells and greater diversity than aged donors.

Donors gave ten milliliters of peripheral blood apiece. Primers used in a second PCR of roughly 7 to 11 cycles were a sample-barcoded 5' primer and a J-beta primer mix. TCRdb reanalysed the 5' RACE reads using MiXCR and keeps one entry per CDR3 protein. The data contain 650,000 to 1,000,000 distinct CDR3 sequences, 36% of them seen just once; the ten biggest clones take up approximately 13%. This clonotype showed up just a few times. What it recognizes is unknown. This TCR came from a man younger than 35 in good health. The rearrangement joins TRBV6-5 to TRBJ2-5; 9 nucleotides line up with TRBD1. The sample comprised blood. The CDR3 nucleotides read TGTGCCAGCAGTTACGGGACAGGGTTGAAAGAGACCCAGTACTTC. It is translated as CASSYGTGLKETQYF.